This T cell receptor (beta chain) derives from a study of OX40 agonist ivuxolimab in advanced cancers. This CDR3 region has 12 residues. Trimming took 5 bases from V and 7 from J, leaving 11 bases between them. The germline V gene encodes CDR1 LNHDA and CDR2 SQIVND (reference sequence). Sequenced by immunoSEQ multiplex PCR; TCRdb stores in-frame clones only, minus some. The table lists 77,000 or so clones, about 93% of them singletons. The source of this sequence is an adult with an advanced solid tumor such as melanoma, head and neck, liver or kidney cancer. V and J are TRBV19 and TRBJ1-2; D not resolved. The material sequenced was CD4+ or CD8+ T cells sorted from blood, taken in a trial of the OX40 agonist ivuxolimab. The CDR3 coding sequence is TGTGCCAGTAGTTCTCCCGGACCTGGCTACACCTTC. Amino acids: CASSSPGPGYTF.